The entry below describes one TCR beta chain. This entry is derived from a study of T-cell memory formation after mild COVID-19. The germline V gene has CDR1 MNHEY and CDR2 SVGEGT. The CDR3 length is 15 residues. Trimming pared 7 bases from V and 3 bases from J, leaving 18 bases between. TCRdb fed the 5' RACE reads into MiXCR, producing one record per CDR3 protein. The sample shows fewer than 350,000 distinct CDR3 sequences, about 15% of them seen only once. The rearrangement joins TRBV6-2 or TRBV6-3 to TRBJ1-1; D possibly corresponds to TRBD1 (5 bases). The sequence derives from a man between 18 and 29 years old who had mild COVID-19 (a few samples of this study predate the infection). Cell type and time point are not known. The source material was PBMCs or a T cell subset sorted from them (not recorded which). CDR3: CASTPGGTVDTEAFF. For the CDR3, the DNA is TGTGCCAGCACCCCCGGGGGGACGGTGGACACTGAAGCTTTCTTT.